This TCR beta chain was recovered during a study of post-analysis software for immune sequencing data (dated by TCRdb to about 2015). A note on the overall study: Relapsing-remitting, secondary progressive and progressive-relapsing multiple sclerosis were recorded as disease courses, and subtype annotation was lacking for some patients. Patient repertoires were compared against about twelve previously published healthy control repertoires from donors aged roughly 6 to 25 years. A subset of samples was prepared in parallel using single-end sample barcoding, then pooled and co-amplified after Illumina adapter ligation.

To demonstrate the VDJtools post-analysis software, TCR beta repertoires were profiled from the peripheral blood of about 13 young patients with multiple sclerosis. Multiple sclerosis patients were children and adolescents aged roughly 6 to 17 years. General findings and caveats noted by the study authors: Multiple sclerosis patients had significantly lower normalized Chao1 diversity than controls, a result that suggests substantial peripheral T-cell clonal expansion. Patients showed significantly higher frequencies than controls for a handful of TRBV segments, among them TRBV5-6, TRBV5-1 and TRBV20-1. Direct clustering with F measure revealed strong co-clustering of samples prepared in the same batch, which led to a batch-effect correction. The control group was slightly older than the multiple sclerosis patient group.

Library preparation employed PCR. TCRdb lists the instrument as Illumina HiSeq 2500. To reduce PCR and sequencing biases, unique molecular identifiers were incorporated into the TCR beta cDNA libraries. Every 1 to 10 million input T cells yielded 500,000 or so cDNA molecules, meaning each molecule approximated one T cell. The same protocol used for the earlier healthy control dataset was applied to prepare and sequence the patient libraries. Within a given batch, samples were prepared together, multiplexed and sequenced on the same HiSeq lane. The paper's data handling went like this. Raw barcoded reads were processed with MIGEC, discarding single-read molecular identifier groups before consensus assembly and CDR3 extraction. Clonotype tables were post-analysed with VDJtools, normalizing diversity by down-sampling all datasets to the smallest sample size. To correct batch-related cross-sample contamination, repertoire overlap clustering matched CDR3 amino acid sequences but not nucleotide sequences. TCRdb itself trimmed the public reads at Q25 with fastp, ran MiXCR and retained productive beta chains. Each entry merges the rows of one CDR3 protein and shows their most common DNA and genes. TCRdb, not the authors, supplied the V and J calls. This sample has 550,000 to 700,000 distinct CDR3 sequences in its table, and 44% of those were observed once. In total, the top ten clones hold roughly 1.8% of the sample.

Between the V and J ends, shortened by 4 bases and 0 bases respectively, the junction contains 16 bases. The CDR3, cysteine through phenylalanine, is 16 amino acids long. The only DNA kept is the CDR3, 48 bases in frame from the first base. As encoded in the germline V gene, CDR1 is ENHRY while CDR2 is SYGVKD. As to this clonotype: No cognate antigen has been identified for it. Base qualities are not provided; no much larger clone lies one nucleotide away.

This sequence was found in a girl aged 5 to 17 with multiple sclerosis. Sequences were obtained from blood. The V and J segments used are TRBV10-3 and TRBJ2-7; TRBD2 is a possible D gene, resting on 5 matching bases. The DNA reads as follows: TGTGCCATCAGTGGGCTAGCCCAAAGTTTCTCCTACGAGCAGTACTTC. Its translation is CAISGLAQSFSYEQYF.